This T cell receptor beta chain appears in the sequencing data of a study of identical twins. V was clipped by 5 bases and J by 1 base, with 11 bases between them. The CDR3 contains 14 residues. The study's findings and limits: Fewer insertions characterized abundant cord blood beta clonotypes, whereas memory repertoires showed none. Analyses based on zero insertions could be partly confounded by invariant MAIT and iNKT cells. Cross-sectional statistics underpinned the conclusions; the same donors were not followed.

TCRdb reanalysed the 5' RACE reads using MiXCR and keeps one entry per CDR3 protein. The repertoire holds 640,000 or so distinct CDR3 sequences, 6.1% seen once, with 1.5% to 2% in the top ten. This clonotype was seen more than once but under ten times. Its target is not known. The specimen sequenced was naive T cells sorted from blood. The TCR sequence derives from a man aged 18 to 30 in good health. The rearrangement joins TRBV12-3 or TRBV12-4 to TRBJ1-1, with D possibly TRBD1 on 5 matching bases. For the CDR3, the DNA is TGTGCCAGCAGTGGTGGACACGCGAACACTGAAGCTTTCTTT. It is translated as CASSGGHANTEAFF.